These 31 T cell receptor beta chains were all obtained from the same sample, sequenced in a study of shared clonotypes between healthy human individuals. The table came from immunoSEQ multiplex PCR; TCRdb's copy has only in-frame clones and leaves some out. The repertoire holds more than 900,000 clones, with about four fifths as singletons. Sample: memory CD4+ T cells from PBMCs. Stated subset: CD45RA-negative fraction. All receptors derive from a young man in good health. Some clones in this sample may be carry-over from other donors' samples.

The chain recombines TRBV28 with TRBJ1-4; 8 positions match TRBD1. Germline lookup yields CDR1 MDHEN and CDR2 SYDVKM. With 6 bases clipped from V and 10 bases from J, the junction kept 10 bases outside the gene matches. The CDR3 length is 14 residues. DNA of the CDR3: TGTGCCAGCAGGGCAGGGGGCGTAGGCGGAAAACTGTTTTTT. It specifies CASRAGGVGGKLFF.

CDR3 nucleotides: TGTGCCAGCAGTTTCCCAGCGGGAGGGAACCGAACGCAGTATTTT. It codes for CASSFPAGGNRTQYF. The V gene is TRBV28, the J gene TRBJ2-3; 10 nucleotides match TRBD2. The V gene's germline CDR1 is MDHEN and CDR2 SYDVKM. V was clipped by 3 bases and J by 9 bases; unmatched bases: 9. This CDR3 is 15 amino acids long.

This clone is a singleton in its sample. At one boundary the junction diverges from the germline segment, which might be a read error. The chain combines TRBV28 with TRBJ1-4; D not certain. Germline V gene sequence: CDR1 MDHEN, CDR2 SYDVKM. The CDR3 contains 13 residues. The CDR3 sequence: CAGWFTGSEKLFF. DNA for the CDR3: TGTGCCGGCTGGTTCACGGGTAGCGAAAAACTGTTTTTC.

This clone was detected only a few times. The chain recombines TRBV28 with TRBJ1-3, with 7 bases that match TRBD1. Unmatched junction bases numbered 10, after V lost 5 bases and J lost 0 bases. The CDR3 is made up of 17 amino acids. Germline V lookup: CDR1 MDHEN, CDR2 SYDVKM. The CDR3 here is CASSLFGWTGSGNTIYF. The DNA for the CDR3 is TGTGCCAGCAGTCTATTCGGTTGGACAGGCTCTGGAAACACCATATATTTT.

CDR3 DNA: TGTGCCTGGAATGGGCCCGGTTCGGACTATGGCTACACCTTC. Its protein product is CAWNGPGSDYGYTF. V and J are TRBV30 and TRBJ1-2; D is uncertain. Deletions cut 4 bases from V and 3 bases from J, with 15 bases between. CDR3 size: 14 residues. CDR1 and CDR2 (germline): GTSNPN, SVGIG (reference sequence).

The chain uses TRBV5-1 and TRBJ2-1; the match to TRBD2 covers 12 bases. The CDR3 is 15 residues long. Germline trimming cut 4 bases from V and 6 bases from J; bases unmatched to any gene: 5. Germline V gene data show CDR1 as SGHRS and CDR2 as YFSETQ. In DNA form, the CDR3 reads TGCGCCAGCAGCCAAGGACTAGCGGGAATCAATGAGCAGTTCTTC. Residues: CASSQGLAGINEQFF.

CDR3 in amino acids: CASSAAPGFLQQYF. CDR3 bases: TGTGCCAGCAGCGCCGCGCCCGGTTTTCTGCAGCAGTACTTC. V and J are TRBV9 and TRBJ2-7, with no clear D. Trimming stripped 3 bases from V and 8 bases from J, with 18 bases between. The CDR3 has 14 amino acids. Per germline, CDR1 SGDLS and CDR2 YYNGEE.

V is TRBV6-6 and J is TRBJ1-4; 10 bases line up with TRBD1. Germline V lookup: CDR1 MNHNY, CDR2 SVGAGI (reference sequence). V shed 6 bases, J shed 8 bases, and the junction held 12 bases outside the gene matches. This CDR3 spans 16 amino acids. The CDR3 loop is CASSLTGGFSSEKLFF. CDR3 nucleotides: TGTGCCAGCAGCTTGACAGGGGGCTTCTCCTCGGAAAAACTGTTTTTT.

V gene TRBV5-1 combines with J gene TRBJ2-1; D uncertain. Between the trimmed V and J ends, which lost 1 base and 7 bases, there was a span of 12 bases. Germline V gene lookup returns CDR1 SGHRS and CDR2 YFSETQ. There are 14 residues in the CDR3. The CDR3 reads CASSLSPPPNEQFF. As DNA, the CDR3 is TGCGCCAGCAGCTTGTCCCCTCCCCCTAATGAGCAGTTCTTC.

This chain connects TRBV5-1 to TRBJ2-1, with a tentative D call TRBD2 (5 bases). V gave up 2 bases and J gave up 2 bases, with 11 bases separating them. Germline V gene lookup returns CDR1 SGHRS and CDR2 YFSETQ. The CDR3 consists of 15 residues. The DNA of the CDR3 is TGCGCCAGCAGCTTCGAGGGAGCCACCTACAATGAGCAGTTCTTC. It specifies CASSFEGATYNEQFF. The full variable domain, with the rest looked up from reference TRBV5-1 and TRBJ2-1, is KAGVTQTPRYLIKTRGQQVTLSCSPISGHRSVSWYQQTPGQGLQFLFEYFSETQRNKGNFPGRFSGRQFSNSRSEMNVSTLELGDSALYLCASSFEGATYNEQFFGPGTRLTVL.

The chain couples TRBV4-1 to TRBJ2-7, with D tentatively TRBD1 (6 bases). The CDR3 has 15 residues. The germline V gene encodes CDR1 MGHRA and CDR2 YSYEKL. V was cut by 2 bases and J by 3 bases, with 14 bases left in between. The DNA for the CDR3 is TGCGCCAGCAGCCAACCAACAGGGATGAGCTACGAGCAGTACTTC. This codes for CASSQPTGMSYEQYF.

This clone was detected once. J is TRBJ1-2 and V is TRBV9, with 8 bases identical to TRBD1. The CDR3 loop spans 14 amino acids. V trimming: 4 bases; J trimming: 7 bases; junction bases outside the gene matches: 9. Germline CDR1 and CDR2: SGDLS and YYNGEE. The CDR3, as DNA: TGTGCCAGCAGCTCGACAGGGGACCCCCTTGGCTACACCTTC. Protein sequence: CASSSTGDPLGYTF.

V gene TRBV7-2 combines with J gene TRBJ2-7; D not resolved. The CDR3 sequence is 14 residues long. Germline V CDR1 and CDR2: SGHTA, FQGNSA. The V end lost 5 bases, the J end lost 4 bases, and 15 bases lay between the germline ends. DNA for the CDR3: TGTGCCAGCAGCCCGGGCCCTATCAATTACGAGCAGTACTTC. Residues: CASSPGPINYEQYF.

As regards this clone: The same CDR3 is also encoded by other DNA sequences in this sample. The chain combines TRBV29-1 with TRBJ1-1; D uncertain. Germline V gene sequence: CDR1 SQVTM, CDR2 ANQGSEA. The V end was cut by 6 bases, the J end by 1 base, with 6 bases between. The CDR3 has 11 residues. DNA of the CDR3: TGCAGCGTGTATCGGAACACTGAAGCTTTCTTT. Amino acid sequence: CSVYRNTEAFF.

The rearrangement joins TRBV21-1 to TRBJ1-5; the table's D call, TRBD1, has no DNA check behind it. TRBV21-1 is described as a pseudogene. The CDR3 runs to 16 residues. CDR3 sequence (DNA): TGTGCCAGCAGCAAAGTGAGACAGGGTCTCAATCAGCCCCAGCATTTT. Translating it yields CASSKVRQGLNQPQHF.

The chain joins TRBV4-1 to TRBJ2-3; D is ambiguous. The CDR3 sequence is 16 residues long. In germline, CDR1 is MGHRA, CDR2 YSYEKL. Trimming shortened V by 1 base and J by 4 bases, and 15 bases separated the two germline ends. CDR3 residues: CASSQGVGHTPDTQYF. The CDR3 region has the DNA TGCGCCAGCAGCCAAGGTGTCGGCCACACCCCAGATACGCAGTATTTT.

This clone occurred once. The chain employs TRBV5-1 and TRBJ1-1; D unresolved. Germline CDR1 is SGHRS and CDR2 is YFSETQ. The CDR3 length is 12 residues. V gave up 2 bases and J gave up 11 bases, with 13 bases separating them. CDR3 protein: CASSFSGGGAFF. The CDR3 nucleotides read TGCGCCAGCAGCTTTTCAGGTGGTGGGGCTTTCTTT. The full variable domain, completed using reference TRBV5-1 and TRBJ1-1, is KAGVTQTPRYLIKTRGQQVTLSCSPISGHRSVSWYQQTPGQGLQFLFEYFSETQRNKGNFPGRFSGRQFSNSRSEMNVSTLELGDSALYLCASSFSGGGAFFGQGTRLTVV.

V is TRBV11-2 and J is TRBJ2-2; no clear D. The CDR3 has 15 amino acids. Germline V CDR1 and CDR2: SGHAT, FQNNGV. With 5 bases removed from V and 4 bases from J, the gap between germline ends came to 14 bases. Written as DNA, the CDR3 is TGTGCCAGCAGCCAAGATCAATCCCGCACCGGGGAGCTGTTTTTT. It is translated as CASSQDQSRTGELFF.

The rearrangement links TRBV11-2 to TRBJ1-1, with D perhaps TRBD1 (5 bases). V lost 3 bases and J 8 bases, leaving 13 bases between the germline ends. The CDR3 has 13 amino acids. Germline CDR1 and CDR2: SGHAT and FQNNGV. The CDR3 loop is CASSLYQPGEAFF. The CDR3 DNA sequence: TGTGCCAGCAGCTTGTACCAACCAGGGGAAGCTTTCTTT.

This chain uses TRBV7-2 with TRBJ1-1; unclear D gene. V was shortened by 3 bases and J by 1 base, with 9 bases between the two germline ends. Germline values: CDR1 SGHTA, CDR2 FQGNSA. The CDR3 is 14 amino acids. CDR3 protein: CASSFGRTNTEAFF. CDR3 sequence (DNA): TGTGCCAGCAGCTTTGGGCGGACGAACACTGAAGCTTTCTTT.

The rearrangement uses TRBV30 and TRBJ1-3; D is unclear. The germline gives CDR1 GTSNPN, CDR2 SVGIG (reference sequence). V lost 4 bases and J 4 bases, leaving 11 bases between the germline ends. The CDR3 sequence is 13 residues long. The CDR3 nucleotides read TGTGCCTGGATCCGGGGAGGGGGAAACACCATATATTTT. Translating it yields CAWIRGGGNTIYF.

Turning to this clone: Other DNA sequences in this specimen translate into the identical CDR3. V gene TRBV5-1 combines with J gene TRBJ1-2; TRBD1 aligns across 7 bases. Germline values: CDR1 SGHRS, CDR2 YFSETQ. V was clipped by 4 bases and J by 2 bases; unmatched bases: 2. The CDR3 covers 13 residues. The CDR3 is CASSEGQNYGYTF. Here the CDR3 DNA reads TGCGCCAGCAGCGAGGGACAGAACTATGGCTACACCTTC.

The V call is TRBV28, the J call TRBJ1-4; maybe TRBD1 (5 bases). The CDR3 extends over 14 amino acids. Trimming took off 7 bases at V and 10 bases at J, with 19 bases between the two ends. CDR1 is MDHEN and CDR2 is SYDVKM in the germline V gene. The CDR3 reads CASTLQAIRGKLFF. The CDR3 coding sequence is TGTGCCAGCACTCTACAGGCGATACGGGGAAAACTGTTTTTT.

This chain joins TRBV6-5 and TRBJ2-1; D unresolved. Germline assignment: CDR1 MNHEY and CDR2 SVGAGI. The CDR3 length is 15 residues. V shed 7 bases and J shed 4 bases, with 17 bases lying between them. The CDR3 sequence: CASNRKAFLYNEQFF. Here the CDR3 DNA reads TGTGCCAGCAATCGCAAGGCGTTCCTATACAATGAGCAGTTCTTC.

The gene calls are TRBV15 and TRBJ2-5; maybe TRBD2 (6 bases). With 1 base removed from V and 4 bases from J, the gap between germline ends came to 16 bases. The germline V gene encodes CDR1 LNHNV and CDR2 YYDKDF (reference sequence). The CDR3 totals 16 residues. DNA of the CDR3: TGTGCCACCAGCAGAGCATCCCGGTCCGGGGGAGAGACCCAGTACTTC. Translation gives CATSRASRSGGETQYF.

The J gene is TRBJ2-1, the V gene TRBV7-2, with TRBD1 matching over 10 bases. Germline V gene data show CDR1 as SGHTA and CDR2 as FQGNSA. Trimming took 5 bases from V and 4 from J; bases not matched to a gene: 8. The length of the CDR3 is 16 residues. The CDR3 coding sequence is TGTGCCAGCAGCGCAGACAGGGGGCGGAGATACAATGAGCAGTTCTTC. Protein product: CASSADRGRRYNEQFF.

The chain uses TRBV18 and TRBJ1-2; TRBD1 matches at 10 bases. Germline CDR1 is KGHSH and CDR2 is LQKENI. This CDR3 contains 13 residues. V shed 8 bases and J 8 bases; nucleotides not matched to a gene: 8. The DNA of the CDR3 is TGTGCCAGCCAACAGACAGGGGGCGGCGGCTACACCTTC. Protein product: CASQQTGGGGYTF. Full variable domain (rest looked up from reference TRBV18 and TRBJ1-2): NAGVMQNPRHLVRRRGQEARLRCSPMKGHSHVYWYRQLPEEGLKFMVYLQKENIIDESGMPKERFSAEFPKEGPSILRIQQVVRGDSAAYFCASQQTGGGGYTFGSGTRLTVV.

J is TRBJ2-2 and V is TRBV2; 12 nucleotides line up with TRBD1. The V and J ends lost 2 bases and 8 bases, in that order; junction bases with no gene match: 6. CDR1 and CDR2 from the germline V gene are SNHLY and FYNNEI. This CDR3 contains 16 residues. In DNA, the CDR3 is TGTGCCAGCAGTGAAACCGGGACAGGGGGCATAGGGGAGCTGTTTTTT. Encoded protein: CASSETGTGGIGELFF.

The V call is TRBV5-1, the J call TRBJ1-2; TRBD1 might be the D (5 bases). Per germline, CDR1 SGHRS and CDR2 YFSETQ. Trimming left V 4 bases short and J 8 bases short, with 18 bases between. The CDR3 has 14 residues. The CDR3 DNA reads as TGCGCCAGCAGCCCCCCTTTAGGGGCCGGGGGCTACACCTTC. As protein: CASSPPLGAGGYTF.

Written as DNA, the CDR3 is TGTGCCAGCAGCCAAAGGGGGGGACGGTACAATGAGCAGTTCTTC. As protein: CASSQRGGRYNEQFF. The V and J genes are TRBV14 and TRBJ2-1; perhaps TRBD2 as D (7 bases). V was pared by 2 bases and J by 4 bases, with 12 bases between. The CDR3 spans 15 residues. Germline lookup yields CDR1 SGHDN and CDR2 FVKESK. Full variable domain (outside the CDR3, taken from reference TRBV14 and TRBJ2-1): EAGVTQFPSHSVIEKGQTVTLRCDPISGHDNLYWYRRVMGKEIKFLLHFVKESKQDESGMPNNRFLAERTGGTYSTLKVQPAELEDSGVYFCASSQRGGRYNEQFFGPGTRLTVL.

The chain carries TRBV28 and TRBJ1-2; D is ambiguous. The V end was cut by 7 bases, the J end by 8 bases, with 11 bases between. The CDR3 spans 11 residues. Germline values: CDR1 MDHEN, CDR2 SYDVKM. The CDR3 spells CASIGRWGYTF. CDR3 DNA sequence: TGTGCCAGCATAGGTCGCTGGGGCTACACCTTC.